The present T cell receptor beta chain was sequenced within a study of CD8 T cells in Susac syndrome. The authors reverse transcribed roughly 0.5 to 1 ug RNA with random hexamers. In TCRdb, the immunoSEQ multiplex PCR reads were re-called with MiXCR into one record per CDR3 protein. The sample contains under 250,000 distinct CDR3 sequences, less than 95% of which appear only once. Germline CDR1 and CDR2: GTSNPN and SVGIG (reference sequence). The CDR3 is made up of 12 amino acids. The V and J ends lost 5 bases and 3 bases respectively, with 9 bases between them. The TCR comes from a human donor with Susac syndrome. This sequence joins TRBV30 and TRBJ2-3; a possible D gene is TRBD1 (6 bases). Sequences were obtained from CD4+ T cells from PBMCs. The CDR3 bases are TGTGCCTGGGGGGGCCGTACAGATACGCAGTATTTT. It specifies CAWGGRTDTQYF. Looking up the rest from reference TRBV30 and TRBJ2-3 gives the full variable domain: SQTIHQWPATLVQPVGSPLSLECTVEGTSNPNLYWYRQAAGRGLQLLFYSVGIGQISSEVPQNLSASRPQDRQFILSSKKLLLSDSGFYLCAWGGRTDTQYFGPGTRLTVL.